This is a list of T cell receptor beta chains from one sample in a study of Ad26.COV2.S vaccination and SARS-CoV-2 variants. Clones were read by immunoSEQ multiplex PCR, and TCRdb kept only the in-frame ones, dropping some. The data contain roughly 510,000 clones, roughly 87% of them singletons. The sequenced sample was peripheral blood, obtained in a trial of Ad26.COV2.S vaccine versus placebo. The receptors originated from a person aged 18-60 years who received the Ad26.COV2.S COVID-19 vaccine or a placebo. The CDR3 runs from the conserved cysteine through the conserved F or W. D genes are given only for firm matches. Clone size, where shown, is once, few, many, or a class for clones that have expanded.

>TRBV7-2|NA|TRBD2|TRBJ2-7
TGTGCCAGCCGGCAGGGCGGGAGTGCCTACGAGCAGTACTTC
CASRQGGSAYEQYF
>TRBV28|NA|NA|TRBJ2-7
TGTGCCAGCAGTGAGGGCGGGGTCGGTCAGTACTTC
CASSEGGVGQYF
>TRBV6-4|NA|TRBD1|TRBJ2-7
TGTGCCAGCAGTCTGGACAGGGGCTACGAGCAGTACTTC
CASSLDRGYEQYF
>TRBV28|once|NA|TRBJ2-5
TGTGCCAGCAGTACCGGGGCCGTGGAGACCCAGTACTTC
CASSTGAVETQYF
>TRBV5-4|NA|NA|TRBJ2-2
TGTGCCAGCAGCGTCCCCGGGTCACAAACCGGGGAGCTGTTTTTT
CASSVPGSQTGELFF
>TRBV7-8|NA|NA|TRBJ2-1
TGTGCCAGCAGCTTACCCTCGCCTGAGCAGTTCTTC
CASSLPSPEQFF
>TRBV19|NA|NA|TRBJ2-1
TGTGCCAGTAGTATCTCTGGCAACAAAGCCTACAATGAGCAGTTCTTC
CASSISGNKAYNEQFF
>TRBV27|NA|TRBD1|TRBJ1-2
TGTGCCAGCAGTCGGACAGGGGGCTTAAGACGGAACTATGGCTACACCTTC
CASSRTGGLRRNYGYTF
>TRBV30|NA|NA|TRBJ1-2
TGTGCCTGGAGGGGGGGCGACTATGGCTACACCTTC
CAWRGGDYGYTF
>TRBV7-3|NA|NA|TRBJ2-1
TGTGCCAGCAGCTTAGGTAGCGGTCGCAATGAGCAGTTCTTC
CASSLGSGRNEQFF
>TRBV19|NA|TRBD1|TRBJ2-1
TGTGCCAGTAGTCCAGGGGGCCACTACAATGAGCAGTTCTTC
CASSPGGHYNEQFF
>TRBV27|NA|NA|TRBJ1-6
TGTGCCAGCAGTTTAACCCCCCAGGGAGTCAATTCACCCCTCCACTTT
CASSLTPQGVNSPLHF
>TRBV18|NA|NA|TRBJ2-1
TGTGCCAGCTCATCACCCGCGGACAATGAGCAGTTCTTC
CASSSPADNEQFF
>TRBV7-9|NA|NA|TRBJ1-2
TGTGCCAGCAGCCCCCCGGGCCCCGCGGACACCTTC
CASSPPGPADTF
>TRBV28|NA|TRBD2|TRBJ2-3
TGTGCCAGCAAAAAAGGACTAGCGGTAACAGATACGCAGTATTTT
CASKKGLAVTDTQYF
>TRBV28|NA|TRBD2|TRBJ2-7
TGTGCCAGCAGTTTAATGGCTAGCGGGAGATGGGGCTACGAGCAGTACTTC
CASSLMASGRWGYEQYF
>TRBV28|NA|NA|TRBJ2-7
TGTGCCACCGCTAAGGGCTACTACGAGCAGTACTTC
CATAKGYYEQYF
>TRBV18|NA|TRBD2|TRBJ2-7
TGTGCCAGCTCACCGGGCGGGAGAGGTCTCTACGAGCAGTACTTC
CASSPGGRGLYEQYF
>TRBV24-1|NA|NA|TRBJ2-1
TGTGCCACCAGTGATTTAGGGGGAGTAAGCGAAGAGCAGTTCTTC
CATSDLGGVSEEQFF
>TRBV3-1/TRBV3-2|NA|NA|TRBJ2-7
TGTGCCAGCAGCCAAGATCACGAGCAGTACTTC
CASSQDHEQYF
>TRBV18|NA|TRBD1|TRBJ1-2
TGTGCCAGCTCACCGACGGGGGACAGGAGAAACTATGGCTACACCTTC
CASSPTGDRRNYGYTF
>TRBV9|NA|NA|TRBJ1-2
TGTGCCAGCAGCCCCCGGACAGAGGTTGGCGGCTACACCTTC
CASSPRTEVGGYTF
>TRBV6-1|NA|NA|TRBJ2-4
TGTGCCAGCAGTGACCGGGGGATACTAGCCAAAAACATTCAGTACTTC
CASSDRGILAKNIQYF
>TRBV23-1|NA|TRBD1|TRBJ2-4
TGCGCCAGCAGTCCCACAGGGGCACTTCTAGCCAAAAACATTCAGTACTTC
CASSPTGALLAKNIQYF
>TRBV29-1|once|NA|TRBJ2-1
TGCAGCGTTGACCGGGGCTCTTGGGGCAATGAGCAGTTCTTC
CSVDRGSWGNEQFF
>TRBV10-3|NA|NA|TRBJ2-1
TGTGCCATCGGGGGTGGGTATGAGCAGTTCTTC
CAIGGGYEQFF
>TRBV7-9|NA|NA|TRBJ2-1
TGTGCCAGCAGACAGACAGGAGAAAAAAATGAGCAGTTCTTC
CASRQTGEKNEQFF
>TRBV24-1|NA|NA|TRBJ2-1
TGTGCCACCAGTGGGACCGGGGCCACTACGTACAATGAGCAGTTCTTC
CATSGTGATTYNEQFF
>TRBV18|NA|NA|TRBJ2-7
TGTGCCAGCTCCCCCGCAATAGAGCAGTACTTC
CASSPAIEQYF
>TRBV19|NA|NA|TRBJ1-2
TGTGCCAGTAGTATGACAGTCTATGGCTACACCTTC
CASSMTVYGYTF
>TRBV19|NA|TRBD1|TRBJ1-2
TGTGCCAGTATGGGACAGGGAACTATTAACTATGGCTACACCTTC
CASMGQGTINYGYTF
>TRBV9|NA|NA|TRBJ1-3
TGTGCCAGCAGCCTTAATTCCCTTAAGCTTTCTGGAAACACCATATATTTT
CASSLNSLKLSGNTIYF
>TRBV2|NA|NA|TRBJ2-1
TGTGCCAGCAGGGTCGGGGACTACAATGAGCAGTTCTTC
CASRVGDYNEQFF
>TRBV11-2|NA|TRBD2|TRBJ2-1
TGTGCCAGCAGCTTCATAACTAGCGGGAGTAATGAGCAGTTCTTC
CASSFITSGSNEQFF
>TRBV28|NA|TRBD1|TRBJ1-2
TGTGCCAGCAGTCAACAGGGGGCGCTCACCTTC
CASSQQGALTF
>TRBV27|many|TRBD2|TRBJ2-7
TGTGCCAGCAGTTTAGGGTCTAGCGGGTTCCACTACGAGCAGTACTTC
CASSLGSSGFHYEQYF
>TRBV28|NA|NA|TRBJ1-2
TGTGCCAGCAACATCGGGACACCCTATGGCTACACCTTC
CASNIGTPYGYTF
>TRBV4-1|NA|NA|TRBJ2-5
TGCGCCAGCAGCCAGACAGGATCCGCGAGGGAGACCCAGTACTTC
CASSQTGSARETQYF
>TRBV11-3|NA|TRBD1|TRBJ2-7
TGTGCCAGCAGCTTAGGAGGGACAGGGTCCTACGAGCAGTACTTC
CASSLGGTGSYEQYF
>TRBV7-3|NA|NA|TRBJ1-1
TGTGCCAGCAGCTCAGGGGCCTCTGAAGCTTTCTTT
CASSSGASEAFF
>TRBV5-1|NA|NA|TRBJ2-3
TGCGCCAGCAGCTTGGGACAGATGGGCACAGATACGCAGTATTTT
CASSLGQMGTDTQYF